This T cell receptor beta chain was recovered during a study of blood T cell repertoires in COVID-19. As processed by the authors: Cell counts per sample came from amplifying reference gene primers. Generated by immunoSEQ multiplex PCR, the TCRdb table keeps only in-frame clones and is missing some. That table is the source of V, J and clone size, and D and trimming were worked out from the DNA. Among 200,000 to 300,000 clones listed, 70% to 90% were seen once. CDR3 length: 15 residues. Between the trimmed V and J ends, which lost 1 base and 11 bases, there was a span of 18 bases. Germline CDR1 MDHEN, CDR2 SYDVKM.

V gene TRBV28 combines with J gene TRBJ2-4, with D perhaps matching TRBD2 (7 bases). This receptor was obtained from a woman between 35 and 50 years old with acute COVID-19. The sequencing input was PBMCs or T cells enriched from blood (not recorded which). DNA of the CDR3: TGTGCCAGCAGTTTATTAGGGGGGGTGGACTTATTTCAGTACTTC. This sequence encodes CASSLLGGVDLFQYF.